This TCR beta chain was documented in a study of Ad26.COV2.S vaccination and SARS-CoV-2 variants. Study-level background: Intramuscular Ad26.COV2.S at 5x10^10 or 1x10^11 viral particles.

Sequencing was performed with immunoSEQ multiplex PCR; in TCRdb, only in-frame clones are kept and a portion is missing. The sample has 330,000 or so clones; 75% to 90% are singletons. Treatment here: about 20 received Ad26.COV2.S at low or high dose, single or two shots; 5 received placebo; per-sample allocation not given. Samples were taken on day 63 after the first vaccine or placebo injection. Whole-study results and caveats: After vaccination, substantial breadth of spike-specific CD8+ and CD4+ responses was reported. Compared with placebo recipients, vaccine recipients had higher spike-specific TCR breadth. Vaccine recipients and placebo recipients showed similar non-spike TCR breadth.

On this clone: What it binds is unknown.

Germline V CDR1 and CDR2: SGHNT, YYREEE (reference sequence). The CDR3 runs to 13 residues. Trimming stripped 2 bases from V and 2 bases from J, with 7 bases between. The chain recombines TRBV5-4 with TRBJ1-1, with D uncertain. The source was peripheral blood, collected in a trial of Ad26.COV2.S vaccine versus placebo. The sequence was obtained from a person aged 18 to 59 who received the Ad26.COV2.S COVID-19 vaccine or a placebo. The CDR3 DNA sequence: TGTGCCAGCAGCTTAAGGTTTAACACTGAAGCTTTCTTT. It encodes CASSLRFNTEAFF.